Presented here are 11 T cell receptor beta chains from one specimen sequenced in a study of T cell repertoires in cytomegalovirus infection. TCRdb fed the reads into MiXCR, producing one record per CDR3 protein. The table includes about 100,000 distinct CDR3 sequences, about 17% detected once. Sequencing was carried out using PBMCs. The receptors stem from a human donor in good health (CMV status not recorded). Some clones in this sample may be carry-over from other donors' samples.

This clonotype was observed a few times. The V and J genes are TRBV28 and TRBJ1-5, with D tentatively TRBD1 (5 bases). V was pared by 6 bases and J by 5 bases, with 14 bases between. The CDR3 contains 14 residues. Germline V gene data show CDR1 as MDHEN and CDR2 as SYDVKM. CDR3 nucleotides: TGTGCCAGCAGCCCCAGGTGGGGGTATCAGCCCCAGCATTTT. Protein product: CASSPRWGYQPQHF.

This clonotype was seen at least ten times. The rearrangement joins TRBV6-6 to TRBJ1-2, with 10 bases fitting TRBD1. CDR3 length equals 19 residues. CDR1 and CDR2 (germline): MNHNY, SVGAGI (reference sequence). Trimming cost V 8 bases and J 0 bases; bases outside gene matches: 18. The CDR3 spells CASRALRRDRGIANYGYTF. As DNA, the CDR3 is TGTGCCAGCCGCGCCTTACGACGGGACAGGGGTATCGCTAACTATGGCTACACCTTC.

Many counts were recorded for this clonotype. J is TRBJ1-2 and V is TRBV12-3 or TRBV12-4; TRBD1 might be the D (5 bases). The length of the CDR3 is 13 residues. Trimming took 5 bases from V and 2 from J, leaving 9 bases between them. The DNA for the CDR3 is TGTGCCAGCAGTCCACAGGAGAACTATGGCTACACCTTC. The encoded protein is CASSPQENYGYTF.

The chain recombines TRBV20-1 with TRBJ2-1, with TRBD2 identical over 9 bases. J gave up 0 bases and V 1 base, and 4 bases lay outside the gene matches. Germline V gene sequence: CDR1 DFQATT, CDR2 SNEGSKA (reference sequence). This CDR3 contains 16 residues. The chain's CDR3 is CSARAASGTSYNEQFF. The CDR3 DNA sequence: TGCAGTGCTAGAGCCGCTAGCGGGACCTCCTACAATGAGCAGTTCTTC.

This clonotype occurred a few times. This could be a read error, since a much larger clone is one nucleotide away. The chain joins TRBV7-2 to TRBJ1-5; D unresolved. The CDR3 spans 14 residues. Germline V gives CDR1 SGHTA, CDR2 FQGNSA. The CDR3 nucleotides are TGTGCCAGCAGCTTCACGGGCCCTTATCAGCCCCATCATTTT. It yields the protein CASSFTGPYQPHHF. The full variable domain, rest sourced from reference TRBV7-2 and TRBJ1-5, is GAGVSQSPSNKVTEKGKDVELRCDPISGHTALYWYRQSLGQGLEFLIYFQGNSAPDKSGLPSDRFSAERTGGSVSTLTIQRTQQEDSAVYLCASSFTGPYQPHHFGDGTRLSIL.

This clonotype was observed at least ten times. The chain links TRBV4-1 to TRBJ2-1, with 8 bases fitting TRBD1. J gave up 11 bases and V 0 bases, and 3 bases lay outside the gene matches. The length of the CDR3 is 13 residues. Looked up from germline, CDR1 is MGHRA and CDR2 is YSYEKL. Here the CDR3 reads CASSQDGTGKQFF. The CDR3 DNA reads TGCGCCAGCAGCCAAGATGGGACAGGAAAGCAGTTCTTC.

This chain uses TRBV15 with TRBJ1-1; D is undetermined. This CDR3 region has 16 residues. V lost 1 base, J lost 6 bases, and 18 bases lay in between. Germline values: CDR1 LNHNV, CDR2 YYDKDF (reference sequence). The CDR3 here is CATSRVSERAGAEAFF. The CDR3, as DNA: TGTGCCACCAGCAGAGTATCGGAAAGGGCGGGCGCTGAAGCTTTCTTT.

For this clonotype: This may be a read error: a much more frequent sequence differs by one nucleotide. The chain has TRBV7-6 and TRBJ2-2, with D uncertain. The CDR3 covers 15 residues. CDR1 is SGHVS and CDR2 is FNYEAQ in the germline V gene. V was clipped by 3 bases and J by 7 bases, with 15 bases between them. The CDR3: CASSFWAEEGGELFF. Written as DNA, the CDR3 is TGTGCCAGCAGCTTCTGGGCAGAGGAAGGCGGGGAGCTGTTTTTT.

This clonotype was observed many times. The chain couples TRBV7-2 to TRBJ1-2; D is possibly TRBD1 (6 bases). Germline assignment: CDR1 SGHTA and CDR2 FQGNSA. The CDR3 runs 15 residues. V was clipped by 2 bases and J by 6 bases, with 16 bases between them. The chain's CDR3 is CASSLSRGARDGYTF. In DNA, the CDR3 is TGTGCCAGCAGCTTATCTCGGGGGGCCAGGGATGGCTACACCTTC. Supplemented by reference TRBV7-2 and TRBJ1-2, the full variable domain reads GAGVSQSPSNKVTEKGKDVELRCDPISGHTALYWYRQSLGQGLEFLIYFQGNSAPDKSGLPSDRFSAERTGGSVSTLTIQRTQQEDSAVYLCASSLSRGARDGYTFGSGTRLTVV.

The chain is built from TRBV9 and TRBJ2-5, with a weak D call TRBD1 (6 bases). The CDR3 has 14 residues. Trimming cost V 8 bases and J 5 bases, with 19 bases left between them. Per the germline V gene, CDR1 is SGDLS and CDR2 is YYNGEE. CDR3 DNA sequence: TGTGCCAGGACGGGACATATGAGGGCCGAGACCCAGTACTTC. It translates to CARTGHMRAETQYF.

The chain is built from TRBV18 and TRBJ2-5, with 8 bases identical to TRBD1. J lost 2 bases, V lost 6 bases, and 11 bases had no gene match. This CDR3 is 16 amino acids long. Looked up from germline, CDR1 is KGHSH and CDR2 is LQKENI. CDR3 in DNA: TGTGCCAGCTCCCCGGGACAGGTGACGCAACAAGAGACCCAGTACTTC. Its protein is CASSPGQVTQQETQYF.